This entry concerns a single T cell receptor beta chain. Original processing notes: Estimation of nucleated cell counts was performed using reference gene primer amplification. Clones were read by immunoSEQ multiplex PCR, and TCRdb kept only the in-frame ones, dropping some. V, J and clone size are those of that table, while D and trimming were read from the DNA. This sample carries some 100,000 clones, 88% of them seen once, and the ten largest clones take 4.5% to 6%. The sample originates from a study of blood T cell repertoires in COVID-19. Study overall: Sites across the United States, Italy and Spain contributed samples from acute and convalescent COVID-19. T cells, B-cell-depleted T cells, or PBMCs supplied cDNA or gDNA.

The sequencing sample was made of peripheral blood. This TCR came from a woman of 80 years or more with active COVID-19.

CDR3 DNA sequence: TGTGCCAGCAGTTACGCGGCAGGGGGCGAGATTAATGAAAAACTGTTTTTT. The encoded protein is CASSYAAGGEINEKLFF. This chain uses TRBV6-2 or TRBV6-3 with TRBJ1-4; 8 bases align to TRBD1. The V and J ends lost 2 bases and 4 bases, in that order; junction bases with no gene match: 9. The CDR3 contains 17 residues. The germline gives CDR1 MNHEY, CDR2 SVGEGT.